This T cell receptor beta chain derives from a study of STAT5B mutations in CD4+ large granular lymphocyte leukemia. The CDR3 is 15 amino acids. J gave up 0 bases and V 3 bases, and 4 bases lay outside the gene matches. Germline V gene lookup returns CDR1 SGHRS and CDR2 YFSETQ. Study-level points and caveats: Compared with healthy controls (2/35), patient top clones favored TRBV06 (8/27).

This clone was detected only a few times. Its antigen is unidentified. TCRdb keeps only in-frame clones here, not all; method: immunoSEQ multiplex PCR. In the table there are fewer than 7,000 clones, less than 80% of which are singletons. The TCR was taken from a woman aged 70-85 years with CD4+ T-cell large granular lymphocyte leukemia. This chain links TRBV5-1 with TRBJ1-1; 8 bases align to TRBD1. The specimen was PBMCs. The CDR3 DNA is TGCGCCAGCAGCTGGGGACAGGTCATGAACACTGAAGCTTTCTTT. This encodes CASSWGQVMNTEAFF.